This T cell receptor (beta chain) was sequenced during a study of technical replicates of blood from a few donors. Method: immunoSEQ multiplex PCR; TCRdb's copy keeps in-frame clones and lacks some. The sample includes about 100,000 clones, 90% to 97% seen only once; the top ten take 0.36%. The ends were cut back, 5 bases at V and 10 bases at J, with 12 bases in the middle. Germline V gives CDR1 ENHRY, CDR2 SYGVKD. This CDR3 is 12 amino acids long. Sequencing used T cells isolated from PBMCs. This chain links TRBV10-3 with TRBJ2-4; D may be TRBD2 (5 bases). This clonotype was obtained from a human donor in good health. The CDR3 DNA reads TGTGCCATCAGTAATGCCGGGATAATTCAGTACTTC. Translated, it gives CAISNAGIIQYF.